One sample yielded the 30 T cell receptor beta chains listed below, sequenced in a study (dated by TCRdb to the mid-2010s). The method was 5' RACE. Sequencing took place on an Illumina MiSeq. TCRdb reworked the public reads: Q25 trimming with fastp, MiXCR clone assembly, productive beta chains retained. Rows merge per CDR3 protein into single entries with the most common DNA and genes. The table for this sample lists tens of thousands of distinct CDR3 sequences; roughly 29% of them were counted only once. Together, the top ten hold 3.5% to 4% of the sample. Sequencing input: memory CD4+ T cells sorted from a lymph node. Reading the label with the study, this specimen's cell subset or site is: memory CD4+ T cells, CD4+CD45RO+CD25-. All receptors derive from a female donor with breast cancer.

This clonotype has a handful of counts. The J gene is TRBJ2-1, the V gene TRBV6-1, with D maybe TRBD2 (5 bases). The CDR3 contains 15 residues. Germline CDR1 and CDR2: MNHNS and SASEGT. V lost 0 bases and J 0 bases, leaving 6 bases between the germline ends. Written as DNA, the CDR3 is TGTGCCAGCAGTGAAGCAGGGAGCTCCTACAATGAGCAGTTCTTC. Translating gives CASSEAGSSYNEQFF.

This clonotype came up a few times. This rearrangement joins TRBV5-1 to TRBJ2-3, with TRBD1 matching over 8 bases. V was clipped by 0 bases and J by 4 bases; unmatched bases: 13. The CDR3 runs to 18 residues. Germline CDR1 SGHRS, CDR2 YFSETQ. DNA of the CDR3: TGCGCCAGCAGCTTGGGTCCCGACAGGGGAATGTTCGCAGATACGCAGTATTTT. Residues: CASSLGPDRGMFADTQYF.

This clonotype was seen ten or more times. The chain recombines TRBV6-6 with TRBJ2-5; D uncertain. Germline loops: CDR1 MNHNY, CDR2 SVGAGI (reference sequence). V dropped 2 bases and J dropped 5 bases, with 18 bases sitting between them. The CDR3 runs 16 residues. The CDR3 DNA sequence: TGTGCCAGCAGTTACAGTTTGGCGGCGTATAGGGAGACCCAGTACTTC. The encoded protein is CASSYSLAAYRETQYF.

This clonotype was counted between two and nine times. The J gene is TRBJ2-4, the V gene TRBV28; 11 bases agree with TRBD2. Germline loops: CDR1 MDHEN, CDR2 SYDVKM. This CDR3 contains 17 residues. After removal of 5 bases from V and 2 bases from J, the junction contained 8 bases not matched to a gene. Here the CDR3 reads CASSTPATSGTKNIQYF. The CDR3 DNA reads TGTGCCAGCAGTACCCCGGCGACTAGCGGGACCAAAAACATTCAGTACTTC. Supplemented by reference TRBV28 and TRBJ2-4, the full variable domain reads DVKVTQSSRYLVKRTGEKVFLECVQDMDHENMFWYRQDPGLGLRLIYFSYDVKMKEKGDIPEGYSVSREKKERFSLILESASTNQTSMYLCASSTPATSGTKNIQYFGAGTRLSVL.

The chain employs TRBV12-3 or TRBV12-4 and TRBJ2-3, with TRBD2 matching 7 bases. The CDR3 length is 14 residues. After removal of 11 bases from V and 6 bases from J, the junction contained 14 bases not matched to a gene. The CDR3 region has the DNA TGTGCCGGAAAGCGGGACGCCTCAGGCGATACGCAGTATTTT. Translated: CAGKRDASGDTQYF.

This clonotype was seen once. In DNA form, the CDR3 reads TGCGCCAGCAGCTTGGGCACAAGGACCTCCGCCTCGGGCTACACCTTC. It is translated as CASSLGTRTSASGYTF. The rearrangement joins TRBV5-1 to TRBJ1-2, with D uncertain. CDR1 SGHRS and CDR2 YFSETQ come from the germline V gene. V was trimmed by 0 bases and J by 8 bases, leaving 20 bases between them. CDR3 length: 16 residues.

The V call is TRBV12-3 or TRBV12-4, the J call TRBJ2-5; D not certain. CDR3 length: 12 residues. Trimming shortened V by 5 bases and J by 7 bases, and 11 bases separated the two germline ends. The CDR3 sequence: CASSPGVRTQYF. CDR3 coding DNA: TGTGCCAGCAGTCCCGGAGTGCGGACCCAGTACTTC.

Comments on this clonotype: Germline and junction disagree at one end, which may indicate a read error. As DNA, the CDR3 is TGTGCCAGCAGTTTCGCCGTCAACGCCGGGGAGCTGCTTTTT. Its translation: CASSFAVNAGELLF. The V and J genes are TRBV12-3 or TRBV12-4 and TRBJ2-2, with D possibly matching TRBD2 (5 bases). The CDR3 contains 14 residues.

The chain employs TRBV6-2 or TRBV6-3 and TRBJ1-1; possibly TRBD1 for D (6 bases). Per the germline V gene, CDR1 is MNHEY and CDR2 is SVGEGT. CDR3 size: 13 residues. V was clipped by 4 bases and J by 11 bases, with 17 bases between them. CDR3 DNA sequence: TGTGCCAGCAGTTGGGGGCGTTCACAGTCCGCTTTCTTT. Translating gives CASSWGRSQSAFF.

This clonotype was counted a few times. J is TRBJ1-1 and V is TRBV7-9, with D uncertain. Germline lookup yields CDR1 SEHNR and CDR2 FQNEAQ (reference sequence). CDR3 length equals 15 residues. Trimming took 2 bases from V and 1 from J, leaving 11 bases between them. The CDR3 DNA sequence: TGTGCCAGCAGCTTACTTCGTCCGTGGAACACTGAAGCTTTCTTT. This encodes CASSLLRPWNTEAFF.

This clonotype was observed a handful of times. The J gene is TRBJ1-1, the V gene TRBV15; a weak D match, TRBD1 (6 bases). The germline V gene encodes CDR1 LNHNV and CDR2 YYDKDF (reference sequence). V dropped 5 bases and J dropped 3 bases, with 13 bases sitting between them. The CDR3 consists of 14 residues. The CDR3 sequence is CATSGQSSDTEAFF. The DNA for the CDR3 is TGTGCCACCAGCGGACAGAGTTCTGACACTGAAGCTTTCTTT.

This clonotype was seen more than once but under ten times. The chain uses TRBV10-3 and TRBJ2-7; D unresolved. The CDR3 covers 13 residues. The V and J ends lost 7 bases and 5 bases respectively, with 15 bases between them. Germline CDR1 reads ENHRY; CDR2 reads SYGVKD. The CDR3: CAINLRKEDEQYF. CDR3 coding DNA: TGTGCCATCAACCTCCGGAAGGAAGACGAGCAGTACTTC.

The sample holds a few counts of this clonotype. CDR3 DNA: TGTGCCACTAGTCAGGAAAACACCGGGGAGCTGTTTTTT. Protein product: CATSQENTGELFF. The chain links TRBV9 to TRBJ2-2; D unclear. The CDR3 runs 13 residues. CDR1 is SGDLS, CDR2 YYNGEE, per germline. The V gene lost 9 bases and the J gene lost 2 bases, with 11 bases spanning the gap.

There are a few counts of this clonotype. This chain uses TRBV9 with TRBJ2-7; 8 positions agree with TRBD1. With 4 bases clipped from V and 6 bases from J, the junction kept 6 bases outside the gene matches. Germline loops: CDR1 SGDLS, CDR2 YYNGEE. This CDR3 comprises 13 residues. The DNA of the CDR3 is TGTGCCAGCAGCCCTACACAGGGGGGCGAGCAGTACTTC. Translation gives CASSPTQGGEQYF.

V and J are TRBV10-3 and TRBJ2-3; D uncertain. This CDR3 region has 12 residues. Per germline, CDR1 ENHRY and CDR2 SYGVKD. The V gene lost 6 bases and the J gene lost 2 bases, with 6 bases spanning the gap. The CDR3 DNA is TGTGCCATCAGCCCCAACACAGATACGCAGTATTTT. Amino acid sequence: CAISPNTDTQYF.

This clonotype occurred a few times. CDR3 nucleotides: TGTGCCAGCAGTCCCCTAGCGGGGTACAATGAGCAGTTCTTC. Amino acid sequence: CASSPLAGYNEQFF. J is TRBJ2-1 and V is TRBV28; 9 nucleotides align to TRBD2. The CDR3 length is 14 residues. After removal of 5 bases from V and 4 bases from J, the junction contained 3 bases not matched to a gene. Germline V gene data show CDR1 as MDHEN and CDR2 as SYDVKM.

This clonotype came up a few times. This chain uses TRBV5-1 with TRBJ2-7; D is possibly TRBD2 (5 bases). Germline lookup yields CDR1 SGHRS and CDR2 YFSETQ. Trimming left V 0 bases short and J 3 bases short, with 10 bases between. The CDR3 contains 14 residues. The CDR3 spells CASSLASLYYEQYF. The CDR3 bases are TGCGCCAGCAGCTTGGCTAGCCTCTACTACGAGCAGTACTTC.

This clonotype turned up a few times. The CDR3 region is CASSYPQGAGPYNEQFF. CDR3 coding DNA: TGTGCCAGCAGCTATCCACAGGGGGCTGGGCCCTACAATGAGCAGTTCTTC. This sequence joins TRBV9 and TRBJ2-1; 9 positions match TRBD1. The CDR3 is 17 amino acids. Germline CDR1 and CDR2: SGDLS and YYNGEE. V gave up 4 bases and J gave up 2 bases; unmatched junction bases: 10. Variable domain in full (rest from reference TRBV9 and TRBJ2-1): DSGVTQTPKHLITATGQRVTLRCSPRSGDLSVYWYQQSLDQGLQFLIQYYNGEERAKGNILERFSAQQFPDLHSELNLSSLELGDSALYFCASSYPQGAGPYNEQFFGPGTRLTVL.

This clonotype was found many times. The chain is built from TRBV7-8 and TRBJ2-2; 7 bases agree with TRBD2. The V gene end was trimmed by 5 bases and the J gene end by 0 bases; junction bases not matched to a gene: 3. Germline values: CDR1 SGHVS, CDR2 FQNEAQ. The CDR3 is made up of 15 amino acids. The CDR3 DNA reads as TGTGCCAGCAGCCCTAGCGGCACGAACACCGGGGAGCTGTTTTTT. It specifies CASSPSGTNTGELFF.

The chain is built from TRBV10-3 and TRBJ2-5; D might be TRBD1 (6 bases). This CDR3 is 16 amino acids long. V lost 0 bases and J lost 5, with 16 bases in between. The germline V gene encodes CDR1 ENHRY and CDR2 SYGVKD. CDR3 sequence reads: CAISESGTQRGETQYF. The CDR3 DNA is TGTGCCATCAGTGAGTCGGGAACGCAAAGGGGGGAGACCCAGTACTTC.

The V gene is TRBV15, the J gene TRBJ1-5; perhaps TRBD1 as D (6 bases). Trimming removed 5 bases at V and 7 bases at J, with 15 bases between. This CDR3 contains 14 residues. Germline CDR1 and CDR2: LNHNV and YYDKDF (reference sequence). DNA of the CDR3: TGTGCCACCAGCGACCCCAGGGGAGAACAGCCCCAGCATTTT. Its translation: CATSDPRGEQPQHF.

This clonotype was seen ten or more times. This chain links TRBV5-1 with TRBJ2-7; perhaps TRBD2 as D (6 bases). The CDR3 extends over 16 amino acids. Germline V gene lookup returns CDR1 SGHRS and CDR2 YFSETQ. V dropped 3 bases and J dropped 1 base, with 17 bases sitting between them. Here the CDR3 DNA reads TGCGCCAGCAGCTCCGGAGGGGCTTTGGGGTCCTACGAGCAGTACTTC. Translation gives CASSSGGALGSYEQYF.

This clonotype came up a few times. The chain combines TRBV7-6 with TRBJ2-5, with D perhaps matching TRBD1 or TRBD2 (5 bases each). The CDR3 is 14 amino acids. V was trimmed by 1 base and J by 5 bases, leaving 11 bases between them. Germline V CDR1 and CDR2: SGHVS, FNYEAQ. The CDR3 sequence is CASSLDGARETQYF. In nucleotides, the CDR3 is TGTGCCAGCAGCTTAGACGGGGCAAGGGAGACCCAGTACTTC. Supplemented by reference TRBV7-6 and TRBJ2-5, the full variable domain reads GAGVSQSPRYKVTKRGQDVALRCDPISGHVSLYWYRQALGQGPEFLTYFNYEAQQDKSGLPNDRFSAERPEGSISTLTIQRTEQRDSAMYRCASSLDGARETQYFGPGTRLLVL.

The chain employs TRBV6-1 and TRBJ1-5; D is uncertain. Per germline, CDR1 MNHNS and CDR2 SASEGT. The CDR3 covers 12 residues. The V end lost 7 bases, the J end lost 7 bases, and 11 bases lay between the germline ends. CDR3 in amino acids: CASMRARQPQHF. As DNA, the CDR3 is TGTGCCAGCATGAGGGCTCGGCAGCCCCAGCATTTT.

Notes on this clonotype: A junction boundary mismatches the germline segment, possibly from a read error. The rearrangement links TRBV5-1 to TRBJ2-1; 10 bases fit TRBD2. The CDR3 is 15 residues long. Germline V gene lookup returns CDR1 SGHRS and CDR2 YFSETQ. The CDR3 DNA reads as TGCGCCGGCAGCGAAACTAGCGGGAACTACAATGAGCAGTTCTTC. Encoded protein: CAGSETSGNYNEQFF.

This chain links TRBV5-1 with TRBJ2-7, with 9 bases that match TRBD1. Germline V lookup: CDR1 SGHRS, CDR2 YFSETQ. The CDR3 has 14 amino acids. The V and J ends lost 7 bases and 3 bases, in that order; junction bases with no gene match: 8. The CDR3 sequence is CASRKTGGLYEQYF. The CDR3 nucleotides read TGCGCCAGCCGGAAGACAGGGGGACTCTACGAGCAGTACTTC.

This chain uses TRBV10-3 with TRBJ1-1, with D perhaps matching TRBD1 (5 bases). V was pared by 11 bases and J by 2 bases, with 18 bases between. The CDR3 runs 14 residues. Germline V gene lookup returns CDR1 ENHRY and CDR2 SYGVKD. CDR3 sequence (DNA): TGTGCCGCCACAAATCAGAGGGGAAACACTGAAGCTTTCTTT. Translated: CAATNQRGNTEAFF.

The V call is TRBV3-1, the J call TRBJ2-5, with D maybe TRBD1 (6 bases). V shed 7 bases and J shed 5 bases, with 17 bases lying between them. From germline, CDR1 is LGHDT and CDR2 YNNKEL (reference sequence). The CDR3 totals 14 residues. The CDR3 is CASMPATGRETQYF. Written as DNA, the CDR3 is TGTGCCAGCATGCCGGCGACAGGCCGGGAGACCCAGTACTTC.

The J gene is TRBJ2-2, the V gene TRBV3-1, with D hard to call. The CDR3 totals 13 residues. V was trimmed by 4 bases and J by 5 bases, leaving 8 bases between them. The V gene's germline CDR1 is LGHDT and CDR2 YNNKEL (reference sequence). The CDR3, as DNA: TGTGCCAGCAGCCCGTCGCGAACCGGGGAGCTGTTTTTT. Translation: CASSPSRTGELFF.

Notes on this clonotype: A junction boundary mismatches the germline segment, possibly from a read error. The V gene is TRBV10-1, the J gene TRBJ1-5; D possibly corresponds to TRBD1 (5 bases). CDR1 and CDR2 (germline): WNHNN, SYGVQD (reference sequence). This CDR3 contains 15 residues. As DNA, the CDR3 is TGCGCCGGCAGGGATGGGCTGAAGGAGAATCAGCCCCAGCATTTT. Translating gives CAGRDGLKENQPQHF.